Shown below are 13 T cell receptor beta chains from a single sample sequenced in a study of OX40 agonist ivuxolimab in advanced cancers. Clones were sequenced by immunoSEQ multiplex PCR, and TCRdb holds only the in-frame ones, with some missing. Found here are some 30,000 clones, 74% of them singletons; the top ten hold around 12%. Specimen: CD4+ or CD8+ T cells sorted from blood, collected in a trial of the OX40 agonist ivuxolimab. The receptors shown here come from an adult with an advanced solid tumor such as melanoma, head and neck, liver or kidney cancer.

A single count supports this clone. The chain uses TRBV5-1 and TRBJ2-2; 11 positions match TRBD2. CDR1 is SGHRS and CDR2 is YFSETQ in the germline V gene. The CDR3 runs 16 residues. The J segment lost 6 bases and the V segment lost 2 bases, leaving 6 bases of the junction unmatched. CDR3 bases: TGCGCCAGCAGCTTTAGCCTAGCGGGGGGCGCCGGGGAGCTGTTTTTT. It encodes CASSFSLAGGAGELFF.

The chain has TRBV6-6 and TRBJ2-3; 11 nucleotides agree with TRBD1. CDR3 length: 16 amino acids. The V segment lost 6 bases and the J segment 2 bases; nucleotides outside the gene matches: 7. Per the germline V gene, CDR1 is MNHNY and CDR2 is SVGAGI (reference sequence). CDR3 residues: CASRDGTGGNTDTQYF. The CDR3 DNA follows: TGTGCCAGCAGGGACGGGACAGGGGGAAACACAGATACGCAGTATTTT.

V and J are TRBV6-5 and TRBJ2-5; TRBD1 or TRBD2 may be the D gene (5 bases each). This CDR3 is built from 15 residues. V gave up 0 bases and J gave up 4 bases, with 12 bases separating them. In germline, CDR1 is MNHEY, CDR2 SVGAGI. This chain's CDR3 is CASSYSLGGGETQYF. CDR3 nucleotide sequence: TGTGCCAGCAGTTACTCTTTGGGTGGGGGAGAGACCCAGTACTTC.

The chain has TRBV11-1 and TRBJ1-1, with 10 positions matching TRBD1. V dropped 6 bases and J dropped 1; count of bases not matched to a gene: 8. This CDR3 has 16 residues. Germline CDR1 SGHAT, CDR2 FQDESV (reference sequence). The CDR3 region has the DNA TGTGCCAGCAGGAGAGACAGGGGGCAAAGGAACACTGAAGCTTTCTTT. It specifies CASRRDRGQRNTEAFF. The full variable domain, rest sourced from reference TRBV11-1 and TRBJ1-1, is EAEVAQSPRYKITEKSQAVAFWCDPISGHATLYWYRQILGQGPELLVQFQDESVVDDSQLPKDRFSAERLKGVDSTLKIQPAELGDSAMYLCASRRDRGQRNTEAFFGQGTRLTVV.

The CDR3 DNA is TGTGCCAGCAGCTTGAAGGGGTCCTCTGGAAACACCATATATTTT. It is translated as CASSLKGSSGNTIYF. This sequence joins TRBV5-4 and TRBJ1-3; possible D gene TRBD1, 5 bases. The V end was cut by 1 base, the J end by 0 bases, with 8 bases between. There are 15 residues in the CDR3. Germline CDR1 SGHNT, CDR2 YYREEE (reference sequence).

The rearrangement joins TRBV6-5 to TRBJ2-6, with D hard to call. This CDR3 contains 14 residues. V dropped 4 bases and J dropped 1 base, with 5 bases sitting between them. The germline CDR1 and CDR2 sequences are MNHEY and SVGAGI. The CDR3 coding sequence is TGTGCCAGCAGTTCCGCGTCTGGGGCCAACGTCCTGACTTTC. Translating gives CASSSASGANVLTF.

The gene calls are TRBV2 and TRBJ2-3; 11 bases map to TRBD2. CDR3 size: 15 residues. Losses at the gene ends were 3 bases for V and 7 bases for J; bases not matched to a gene: 6. CDR1 SNHLY and CDR2 FYNNEI come from the germline V gene. This CDR3 is CASSDWTSGSNTQYF. CDR3 DNA: TGTGCCAGCAGTGACTGGACTAGCGGGTCAAATACGCAGTATTTT.

The chain has TRBV10-3 and TRBJ1-1; D is possibly TRBD1 (5 bases). V dropped 8 bases and J dropped 0 bases, with 13 bases sitting between them. From germline, CDR1 is ENHRY and CDR2 SYGVKD. The CDR3 contains 14 residues. Here the CDR3 reads CAIHQGAVNTEAFF. For the CDR3, the DNA is TGTGCCATCCATCAGGGTGCGGTGAACACTGAAGCTTTCTTT.

V is TRBV7-2 and J is TRBJ2-1, with no clear D. CDR3 length equals 14 residues. Germline-derived CDR1 and CDR2 are SGHTA and FQGNSA. The V end was cut by 5 bases, the J end by 2 bases, with 10 bases between. The CDR3 DNA reads TGTGCCAGCAGCCCCCGAATAACCTACAATGAGCAGTTCTTC. Translated: CASSPRITYNEQFF.

The CDR3 is CASRTAGHGNQPQHF. CDR3 DNA: TGTGCCAGCAGAACCGCAGGTCATGGTAATCAGCCCCAGCATTTT. V is TRBV6-1 and J is TRBJ1-5; no reliable D call. The germline V gene encodes CDR1 MNHNS and CDR2 SASEGT. V lost 6 bases and J lost 4, with 16 bases in between. This CDR3 contains 15 residues.

This clone appeared a single time. The V gene is TRBV5-1, the J gene TRBJ2-3; TRBD2 agrees at 11 bases. The CDR3 length is 15 residues. Trimming took 3 bases from V and 1 from J; bases not matched to a gene: 1. CDR1 and CDR2 (germline): SGHRS, YFSETQ. CDR3 sequence: CASSYSGGGTDTQYF. CDR3 in DNA: TGCGCCAGCAGCTATAGCGGGGGGGGCACAGATACGCAGTATTTT. The full variable domain, completed using reference TRBV5-1 and TRBJ2-3, is KAGVTQTPRYLIKTRGQQVTLSCSPISGHRSVSWYQQTPGQGLQFLFEYFSETQRNKGNFPGRFSGRQFSNSRSEMNVSTLELGDSALYLCASSYSGGGTDTQYFGPGTRLTVL.

In its sample, this clone was seen once. This chain joins TRBV2 and TRBJ2-1; TRBD2 matches 7 bases. After removal of 4 bases from V and 10 bases from J, the junction contained 7 bases not matched to a gene. This CDR3 contains 13 residues. Germline CDR1 is SNHLY and CDR2 is FYNNEI. CDR3 DNA: TGTGCCAGCAGTGGGGAGGGTCTCAGGGAGCAGTTCTTC. This sequence encodes CASSGEGLREQFF. The full variable domain, its missing parts supplied by reference TRBV2 and TRBJ2-1, is EPEVTQTPSHQVTQMGQEVILRCVPISNHLYFYWYRQILGQKVEFLVSFYNNEISEKSEIFDDQFSVERPDGSNFTLKIRSTKLEDSAMYFCASSGEGLREQFFGPGTRLTVL.

In nucleotides, the CDR3 is TGTGCCAGCAGCCCCGACACGGGGAGGAACACTGAAGCTTTCTTT. Protein product: CASSPDTGRNTEAFF. The genes are TRBV4-2 and TRBJ1-1, with D unresolved. CDR3 length equals 15 residues. Germline V gene data show CDR1 as LGHNA and CDR2 as YNFKEQ. The V end lost 4 bases, the J end lost 1 base, and 13 bases lay between the germline ends.